What follows are 27 T cell receptor beta chains derived from one specimen sequenced in a study of early T cells in non-severe SARS-CoV-2 infection. TCRdb fed the 5' RACE reads into MiXCR, producing one record per CDR3 protein. Here the sample spans roughly 30,000 distinct CDR3 sequences, approximately 4.3% being singletons. Sequencing was done on a sample of whole blood. The receptor source for this set is an adult who was a healthcare worker with PCR-confirmed SARS-CoV-2 infection or an uninfected control (not recorded which).

The chain recombines TRBV5-4 with TRBJ2-3, with D maybe TRBD1 (6 bases). CDR3 length equals 13 residues. Germline assignment: CDR1 SGHNT and CDR2 YYREEE (reference sequence). Trimming cost V 6 bases and J 0 bases, with 8 bases left between them. For the CDR3, the DNA is TGTGCCAGCATGGGGGCAAGCACAGATACGCAGTATTTT. Encoded protein: CASMGASTDTQYF.

This clonotype was counted ten times or more. The chain uses TRBV28 and TRBJ1-5; 7 bases are shared with TRBD1. V lost 1 base, J lost 4 bases, and 4 bases stayed unmatched. Germline lookup yields CDR1 MDHEN and CDR2 SYDVKM. The CDR3 consists of 15 residues. CDR3: CASSLFAGGNQPQHF. CDR3 sequence (DNA): TGTGCCAGCAGTTTATTCGCAGGGGGGAATCAGCCCCAGCATTTT.

Comments on this clonotype: It may be a read error: a sequence one base away is much more abundant. The genes are TRBV9 and TRBJ1-6, with D unclear. The CDR3 consists of 12 residues. Germline lookup yields CDR1 SGDLS and CDR2 YYNGEE. Trimming removed 4 bases at V and 9 bases at J, with 8 bases between. The CDR3: CASSLGSSPLHF. CDR3 coding DNA: TGTGCCAGCAGCTTAGGGAGTTCACCCCTCCACTTT.

This clonotype appeared many times. The V gene is TRBV6-1, the J gene TRBJ1-1; possibly TRBD1 for D (6 bases). The CDR3 contains 17 residues. V lost 2 bases and J 1 base, leaving 17 bases between the germline ends. Germline CDR1 and CDR2: MNHNS and SASEGT. The CDR3 region is CASSEKVQGVRNTEAFF. The CDR3 DNA reads as TGTGCCAGCAGTGAAAAGGTACAGGGAGTTCGGAACACTGAAGCTTTCTTT.

This clonotype was detected only a few times. In DNA form, the CDR3 reads TGTGCCAGCAGCCGGCAACAGTCCTACGAGCAGTACTTC. Its translation is CASSRQQSYEQYF. The chain joins TRBV28 to TRBJ2-7; D remains unclear. CDR1 MDHEN and CDR2 SYDVKM come from the germline V gene. This CDR3 comprises 13 residues. Trimming left V 6 bases short and J 1 base short, with 10 bases between.

This sequence joins TRBV3-1 and TRBJ2-1, with D possibly being TRBD1 or TRBD2 (5 bases each). This CDR3 is built from 14 residues. Trimming shortened V by 0 bases and J by 10 bases, and 13 bases separated the two germline ends. CDR1 and CDR2 from the germline V gene are LGHDT and YNNKEL (reference sequence). CDR3 sequence: CASSQEERGIEQFF. DNA of the CDR3: TGTGCCAGCAGCCAAGAAGAACGGGGCATAGAGCAGTTCTTC.

This clonotype has at least ten counts. The chain employs TRBV4-2 and TRBJ2-7, with 7 positions matching TRBD2. V gave up 4 bases and J gave up 3 bases; unmatched junction bases: 9. The CDR3 runs to 15 residues. Germline assignment: CDR1 LGHNA and CDR2 YNFKEQ. The chain's CDR3 is CASSRLKGLRYEQYF. Here the CDR3 DNA reads TGTGCCAGCAGCCGATTAAAGGGACTACGCTACGAGCAGTACTTC.

This clonotype occurred a few times. CDR3 amino acids: CASSLAGREDTQYF. The CDR3 DNA follows: TGCGCCAGCAGCTTGGCCGGGAGGGAGGATACGCAGTATTTT. This rearrangement joins TRBV5-1 to TRBJ2-3, with TRBD2 matching over 8 bases. Germline loops: CDR1 SGHRS, CDR2 YFSETQ. The CDR3 spans 14 residues. V dropped 0 bases and J dropped 6; count of bases not matched to a gene: 3.

The table lists this clonotype with many counts. This sequence joins TRBV4-1 and TRBJ2-7; D gene unclear. Germline V gene sequence: CDR1 MGHRA, CDR2 YSYEKL. V was pared by 2 bases and J by 2 bases, with 10 bases between. CDR3 size: 14 residues. In DNA, the CDR3 is TGCGCCAGCAGCCAATCAACAGTTCCCTACGAGCAGTACTTC. Amino acid sequence: CASSQSTVPYEQYF.

This clonotype was observed many times. The chain uses TRBV20-1 and TRBJ1-1; D possibly corresponds to TRBD1 (5 bases). V was shortened by 3 bases and J by 1 base, with 6 bases between the two germline ends. The CDR3 consists of 12 residues. The V gene's germline CDR1 is DFQATT and CDR2 SNEGSKA (reference sequence). The CDR3 reads CSASGGNTEAFF. In DNA, the CDR3 is TGCAGTGCTAGCGGGGGGAACACTGAAGCTTTCTTT.

The V and J genes are TRBV30 and TRBJ1-5, with D unresolved. Germline V gives CDR1 GTSNPN, CDR2 SVGIG (reference sequence). V lost 3 bases to trimming and J lost 2 bases, with 17 bases between them. The CDR3 extends over 16 amino acids. CDR3 sequence reads: CAWSSGFLLGNQPQHF. The CDR3 bases are TGTGCCTGGAGCTCCGGGTTCCTCCTTGGCAATCAGCCCCAGCATTTT.

The gene calls are TRBV29-1 and TRBJ2-1, with unresolved D. Per the germline V gene, CDR1 is SQVTM and CDR2 is ANQGSEA. The CDR3 totals 11 residues. Trimming took off 4 bases at V and 8 bases at J, with 9 bases between the two ends. CDR3 amino acids: CSVAGRDEQFF. The CDR3 DNA is TGCAGCGTTGCGGGTAGGGATGAGCAGTTCTTC.

This clonotype was observed at least ten times. This chain's CDR3 is CASSEGQGQKQYF. The DNA of the CDR3 is TGTGCCAGCAGTGAGGGACAGGGCCAGAAGCAGTACTTC. The chain links TRBV6-5 to TRBJ2-7; 9 nucleotides line up with TRBD1. CDR1 is MNHEY and CDR2 is SVGAGI in the germline V gene. The V segment lost 5 bases and the J segment 8 bases; nucleotides outside the gene matches: 7. The CDR3 loop spans 13 amino acids.

This clonotype has more than one count but fewer than ten. CDR3 sequence reads: CASSPGLAGGPEYF. The CDR3 coding sequence is TGTGCCAGCAGTCCGGGACTAGCGGGAGGGCCTGAGTACTTC. The V call is TRBV6-5, the J call TRBJ2-7, with TRBD2 identical over 16 bases. The CDR3 covers 14 residues. The germline CDR1 and CDR2 sequences are MNHEY and SVGAGI. V lost 5 bases to trimming and J lost 11 bases; unmatched junction nucleotides: 6.

This clonotype was counted between two and nine times. The V gene is TRBV3-2, the J gene TRBJ2-2; the table assigns TRBD2, which was not confirmed against the DNA. TRBV3-2 counts as a pseudogene. CDR3 length: 16 amino acids. The CDR3 loop reads CASSQTSGVNTGELFF. CDR3 nucleotide sequence: TGTGCCAGCAGCCAGACTAGCGGGGTGAACACCGGGGAGCTGTTTTTT.

This clonotype has a count of ten or more. The chain recombines TRBV4-2 with TRBJ2-3; D not certain. This CDR3 spans 14 amino acids. CDR1 LGHNA and CDR2 YNFKEQ come from the germline V gene. The V gene lost 8 bases and the J gene lost 3 bases, with 15 bases spanning the gap. The CDR3 nucleotides read TGTGCCAGCCGAGCAGATTTTGTGACAGATACGCAGTATTTT. Translated, it gives CASRADFVTDTQYF.

In its sample, this clonotype was seen many times. The V gene is TRBV5-1, the J gene TRBJ2-1; D perhaps matches TRBD1 (6 bases). Germline V lookup: CDR1 SGHRS, CDR2 YFSETQ. V lost 2 bases to trimming and J lost 11 bases, with 17 bases between them. The CDR3 is 14 residues long. The CDR3 is CASSLSGTPNQQFF. CDR3 nucleotides: TGCGCCAGCAGCTTATCGGGGACACCCAACCAGCAGTTCTTC.

The chain couples TRBV4-1 to TRBJ2-3; maybe TRBD1 (6 bases). The CDR3 is made up of 15 amino acids. V lost 5 bases to trimming and J lost 0 bases, with 12 bases between them. CDR1 and CDR2 from the germline V gene are MGHRA and YSYEKL. As DNA, the CDR3 is TGCGCCAGCAGCATCAGGGGAACTAGCACAGATACGCAGTATTTT. Its protein is CASSIRGTSTDTQYF.

This clonotype was seen many times. The chain couples TRBV3-1 to TRBJ2-3, with 8 bases that match TRBD2. The CDR3 covers 16 residues. CDR1 LGHDT and CDR2 YNNKEL come from the germline V gene (reference sequence). Germline trimming cut 5 bases from V and 4 bases from J; bases unmatched to any gene: 11. The CDR3 is CASSWGGAGAADTQYF. The CDR3 DNA is TGTGCCAGCAGCTGGGGTGGAGCGGGGGCGGCAGATACGCAGTATTTT.

This clonotype was found many times. V and J are TRBV2 and TRBJ1-1; 8 bases match TRBD1. Germline CDR1 is SNHLY and CDR2 is FYNNEI. There are 11 residues in the CDR3. V was pared by 8 bases and J by 7 bases, with 3 bases of the junction left unmatched. The CDR3 DNA is TGTGCCAGCCTCGGACAGGGTGAAGCTTTCTTT. Protein product: CASLGQGEAFF. Full variable domain (missing parts from reference TRBV2 and TRBJ1-1): EPEVTQTPSHQVTQMGQEVILRCVPISNHLYFYWYRQILGQKVEFLVSFYNNEISEKSEIFDDQFSVERPDGSNFTLKIRSTKLEDSAMYFCASLGQGEAFFGQGTRLTVV.

This clonotype was observed at least ten times. This rearrangement joins TRBV19 to TRBJ2-6; D not certain. Germline assignment: CDR1 LNHDA and CDR2 SQIVND (reference sequence). The CDR3 is 15 residues long. With 7 bases removed from V and 0 bases from J, the gap between germline ends came to 10 bases. The CDR3 coding sequence is TGTGCCAGTAAGGCAGATCCCTCTGGGGCCAACGTCCTGACTTTC. This codes for CASKADPSGANVLTF. The variable domain in full, with the rest retrieved from reference TRBV19 and TRBJ2-6, is DGGITQSPKYLFRKEGQNVTLSCEQNLNHDAMYWYRQDPGQGLRLIYYSQIVNDFQKGDIAEGYSVSREKKESFPLTVTSAQKNPTAFYLCASKADPSGANVLTFGAGSRLTVL.

This clonotype was detected ten times or more. Here the CDR3 DNA reads TGTGCCAGCAGTTTTACTCTAGCGGGGTCAAAAGAGACCCAGTACTTC. Translation: CASSFTLAGSKETQYF. The chain uses TRBV28 and TRBJ2-5; TRBD2 aligns across 9 bases. Trimming at V came to 3 bases and at J to 3 bases, leaving 8 bases not matched to a gene. The CDR3 runs 16 residues. Germline CDR1 MDHEN, CDR2 SYDVKM. Variable domain in full (rest from reference TRBV28 and TRBJ2-5): DVKVTQSSRYLVKRTGEKVFLECVQDMDHENMFWYRQDPGLGLRLIYFSYDVKMKEKGDIPEGYSVSREKKERFSLILESASTNQTSMYLCASSFTLAGSKETQYFGPGTRLLVL.

This clonotype was seen many times. At one end, the junction sequence differs from germline, possibly due to a read error. V gene TRBV20-1 combines with J gene TRBJ2-7; TRBD1 aligns across 8 bases. The length of the CDR3 is 13 residues. CDR1 and CDR2 (germline): DFQATT, SNEGSKA (reference sequence). Written as DNA, the CDR3 is TGCAGTGCTAGGGACAGGGTGGGTACGGAGTATAGCTTC. This encodes CSARDRVGTEYSF.

This chain uses TRBV7-3 with TRBJ2-3; maybe TRBD1 (6 bases). There are 13 residues in the CDR3. CDR1 is SGHTA and CDR2 is FQGTGA in the germline V gene. V gave up 5 bases and J gave up 3 bases, with 9 bases separating them. This chain's CDR3 is CASSLDRTDTQYF. For the CDR3, the DNA is TGTGCCAGCAGCCTGGACAGAACAGATACGCAGTATTTT.

This clonotype was recorded at least ten times. V is TRBV6-1 and J is TRBJ2-7, with D perhaps matching TRBD2 (5 bases). This CDR3 spans 12 amino acids. V was shortened by 4 bases and J by 3 bases, with 7 bases between the two germline ends. Per germline, CDR1 MNHNS and CDR2 SASEGT. CDR3 loop: CASSVGLYEQYF. The CDR3 DNA is TGTGCCAGCAGTGTAGGACTCTACGAGCAGTACTTC.

This clonotype was recorded at least ten times. CDR3 bases: TGTGCCAGCAGCCTCTCGACCGGCCTTAACTATGGCTACACCTTC. This gives the protein CASSLSTGLNYGYTF. The V and J genes are TRBV11-1 and TRBJ1-2; D not resolved. Germline lookup yields CDR1 SGHAT and CDR2 FQDESV (reference sequence). V was cut by 5 bases and J by 1 base, with 14 bases left in between. The CDR3 extends over 15 amino acids.

The chain employs TRBV11-2 and TRBJ2-7, with D perhaps being TRBD1 or TRBD2 (6 bases each). CDR1 SGHAT and CDR2 FQNNGV come from the germline V gene. Trimming shortened V by 6 bases and J by 1 base, and 13 bases separated the two germline ends. This CDR3 is built from 14 residues. CDR3 bases: TGTGCCAGCAGTCCCGGAGGGGGGTCCTACGAGCAGTACTTC. Its protein is CASSPGGGSYEQYF.